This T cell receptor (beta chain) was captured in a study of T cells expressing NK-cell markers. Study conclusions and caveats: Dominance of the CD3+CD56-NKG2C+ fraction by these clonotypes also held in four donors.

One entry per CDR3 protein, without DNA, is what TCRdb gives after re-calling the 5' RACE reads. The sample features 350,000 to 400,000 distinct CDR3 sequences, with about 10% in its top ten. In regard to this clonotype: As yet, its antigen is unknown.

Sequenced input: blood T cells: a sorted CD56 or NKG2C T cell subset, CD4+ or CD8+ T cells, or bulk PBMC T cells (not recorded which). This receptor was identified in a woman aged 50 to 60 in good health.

CDR3 sequence: CASSIGAQGRAEAFF. The rearrangement joins TRBV19 to TRBJ1-1; the TCRdb D gene call, TRBD1, has no DNA to confirm it. The germline V gene has CDR1 LNHDA and CDR2 SQIVND (reference sequence). The CDR3 has 15 residues.